The TCR beta chain under discussion was sequenced for a study of a mutant IDH1 vaccine in newly diagnosed glioma. Turning to the study itself: It was radiotherapy, temozolomide, or both that patients received previously, with most receiving both. V12 came at week 35, V13 at week 47.

Regarding time point: week 47, end of study. In every dose of vaccine, 300 ug of mutant IDH1 20-mer peptide was given alongside topical imiquimod. Study-wide results and limits: Vaccination elicited immune responses in around 92% of patients. The authors found pseudoprogression apparently unrelated to changes in top peripheral T cell clonotypes.

A word on this clone: Its antigen is undetermined.

The V and J ends lost 0 bases and 4 bases respectively, with 10 bases between them. This CDR3 is built from 14 residues. CDR1 and CDR2 from the germline V gene are LGHNA and YNFKEQ. The repertoire was sequenced with immunoSEQ multiplex PCR; TCRdb's copy has only in-frame clones and lacks some. Of about 56,000 clones detected, about 71% appear once; the ten largest clones hold less than 6.5%. The TCR was taken from a man aged 50 or older with glioma. Material: PBMCs, obtained from a glioma patient whose treatment included an IDH1 peptide vaccine. The rearrangement joins TRBV4-2 to TRBJ2-7; TRBD1 might be the D (6 bases). The CDR3 spells CASSQDQGRYEQYF. CDR3 bases: TGTGCCAGCAGCCAAGATCAGGGGCGGTACGAGCAGTACTTC.